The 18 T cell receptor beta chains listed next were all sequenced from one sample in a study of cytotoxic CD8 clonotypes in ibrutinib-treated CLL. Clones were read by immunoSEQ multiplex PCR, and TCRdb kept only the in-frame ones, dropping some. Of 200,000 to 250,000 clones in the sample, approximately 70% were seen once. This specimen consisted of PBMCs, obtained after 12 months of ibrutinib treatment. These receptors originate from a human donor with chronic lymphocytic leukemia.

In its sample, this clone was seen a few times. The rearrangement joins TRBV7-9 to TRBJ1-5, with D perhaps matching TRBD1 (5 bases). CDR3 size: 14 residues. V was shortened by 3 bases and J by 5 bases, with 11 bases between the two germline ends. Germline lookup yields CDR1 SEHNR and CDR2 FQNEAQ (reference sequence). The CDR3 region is CASSFQGDYQPQHF. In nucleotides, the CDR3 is TGTGCCAGCAGCTTTCAGGGTGACTATCAGCCCCAGCATTTT.

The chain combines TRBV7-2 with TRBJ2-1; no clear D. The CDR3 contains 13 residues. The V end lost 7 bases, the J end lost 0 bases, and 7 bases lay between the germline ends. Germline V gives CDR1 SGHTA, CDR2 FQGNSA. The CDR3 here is CASNSFSYNEQFF. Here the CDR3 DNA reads TGTGCCAGCAACTCCTTCTCCTACAATGAGCAGTTCTTC.

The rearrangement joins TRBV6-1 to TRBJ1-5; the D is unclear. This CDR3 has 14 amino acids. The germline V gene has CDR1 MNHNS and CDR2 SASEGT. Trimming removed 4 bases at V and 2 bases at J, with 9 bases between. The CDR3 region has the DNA TGTGCCAGCAGTGTGGATGGTGGCAATCAGCCCCAGCATTTT. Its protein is CASSVDGGNQPQHF.

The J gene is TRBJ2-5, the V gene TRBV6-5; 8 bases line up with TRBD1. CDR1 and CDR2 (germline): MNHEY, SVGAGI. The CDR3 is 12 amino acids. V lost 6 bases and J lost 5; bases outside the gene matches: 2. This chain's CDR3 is CASSGQGETQYF. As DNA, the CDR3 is TGTGCCAGCAGCGGACAGGGTGAGACCCAGTACTTC.

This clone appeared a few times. CDR3 DNA sequence: TGCGCCAGCAGCTTTCCCGAGGTAGCGGGTGGTAATGAGCAGTTCTTC. This sequence encodes CASSFPEVAGGNEQFF. This chain uses TRBV5-1 with TRBJ2-1; TRBD2 matches 7 bases. The CDR3 is 16 residues long. The germline CDR1 and CDR2 sequences are SGHRS and YFSETQ. With V trimmed by 2 bases and J by 7 bases, 12 bases remained unmatched.

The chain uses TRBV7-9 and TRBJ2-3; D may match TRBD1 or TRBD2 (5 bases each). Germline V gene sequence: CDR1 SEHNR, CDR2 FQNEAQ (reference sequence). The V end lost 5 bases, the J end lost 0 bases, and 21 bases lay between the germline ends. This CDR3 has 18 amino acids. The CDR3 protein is CASSPGSGAGASTDTQYF. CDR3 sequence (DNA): TGTGCCAGCAGCCCTGGGTCCGGGGCTGGCGCTAGCACAGATACGCAGTATTTT.

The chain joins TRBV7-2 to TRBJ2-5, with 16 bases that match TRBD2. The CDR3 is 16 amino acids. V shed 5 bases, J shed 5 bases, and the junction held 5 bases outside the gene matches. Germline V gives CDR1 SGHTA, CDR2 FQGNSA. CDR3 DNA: TGTGCCAGCAGCCCGGGACTAGCGGGAGGGCGGGAGACCCAGTACTTC. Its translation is CASSPGLAGGRETQYF.

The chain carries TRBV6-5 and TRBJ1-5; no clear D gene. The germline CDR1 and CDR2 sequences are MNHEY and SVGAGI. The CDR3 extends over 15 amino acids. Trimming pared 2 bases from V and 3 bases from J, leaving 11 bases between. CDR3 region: CASSYDRADNQPQHF. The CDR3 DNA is TGTGCCAGCAGTTACGATCGAGCTGACAATCAGCCCCAGCATTTT.

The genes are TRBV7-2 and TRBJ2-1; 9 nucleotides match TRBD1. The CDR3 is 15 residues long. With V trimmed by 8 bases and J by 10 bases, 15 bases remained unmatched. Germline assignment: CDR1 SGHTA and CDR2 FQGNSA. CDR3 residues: CASGPGTGKGNEQFF. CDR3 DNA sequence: TGTGCCAGCGGCCCCGGGACAGGGAAGGGGAACGAGCAGTTCTTC.

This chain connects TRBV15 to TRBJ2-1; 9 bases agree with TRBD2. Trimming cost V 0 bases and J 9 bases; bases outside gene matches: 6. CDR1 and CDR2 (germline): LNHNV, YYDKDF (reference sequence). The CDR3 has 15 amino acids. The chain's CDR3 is CATSRDGTSWAEQFF. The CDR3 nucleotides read TGTGCCACCAGCAGAGACGGGACTAGCTGGGCTGAGCAGTTCTTC.

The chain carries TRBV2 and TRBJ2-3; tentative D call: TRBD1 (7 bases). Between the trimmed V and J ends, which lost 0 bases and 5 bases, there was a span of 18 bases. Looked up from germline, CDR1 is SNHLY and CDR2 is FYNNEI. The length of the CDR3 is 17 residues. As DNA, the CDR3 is TGTGCCAGCAGTGAAGCGTTGGGGCAGGGGGGCCTAGATACGCAGTATTTT. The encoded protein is CASSEALGQGGLDTQYF.

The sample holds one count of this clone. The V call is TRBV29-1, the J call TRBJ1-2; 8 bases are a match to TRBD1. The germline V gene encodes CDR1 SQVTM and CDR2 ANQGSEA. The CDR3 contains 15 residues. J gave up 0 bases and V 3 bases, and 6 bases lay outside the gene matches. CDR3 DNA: TGCAGCGTTGAGCCTAGGACAGGGACTAACTATGGCTACACCTTC. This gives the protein CSVEPRTGTNYGYTF.

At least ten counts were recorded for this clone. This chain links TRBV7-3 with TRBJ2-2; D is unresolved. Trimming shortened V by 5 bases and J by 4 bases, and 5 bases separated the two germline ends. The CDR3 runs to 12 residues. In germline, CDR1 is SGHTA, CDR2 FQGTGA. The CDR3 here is CASSQTTGELFF. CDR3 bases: TGTGCCAGCAGCCAAACCACCGGGGAGCTGTTTTTT.

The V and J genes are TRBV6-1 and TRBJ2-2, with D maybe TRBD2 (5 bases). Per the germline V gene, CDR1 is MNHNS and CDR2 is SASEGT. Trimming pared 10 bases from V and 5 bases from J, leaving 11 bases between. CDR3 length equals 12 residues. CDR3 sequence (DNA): TGTGCCATCCGGGGTTTTACCGGGGAGCTGTTTTTT. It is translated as CAIRGFTGELFF.

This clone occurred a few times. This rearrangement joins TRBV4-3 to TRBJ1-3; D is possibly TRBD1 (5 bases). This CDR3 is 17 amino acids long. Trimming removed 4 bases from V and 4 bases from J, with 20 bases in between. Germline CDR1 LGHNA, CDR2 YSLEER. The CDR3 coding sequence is TGCGCCAGCAGCCTCCAGGGAGGGACCGCTCTGGGAAACACCATATATTTT. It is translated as CASSLQGGTALGNTIYF.

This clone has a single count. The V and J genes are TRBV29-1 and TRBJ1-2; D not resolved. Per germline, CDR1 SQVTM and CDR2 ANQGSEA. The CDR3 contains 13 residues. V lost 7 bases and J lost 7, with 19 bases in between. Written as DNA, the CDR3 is TGCAGCGGTAGCAGGTCAGTCTACAGTGGCTACACCTTC. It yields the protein CSGSRSVYSGYTF.

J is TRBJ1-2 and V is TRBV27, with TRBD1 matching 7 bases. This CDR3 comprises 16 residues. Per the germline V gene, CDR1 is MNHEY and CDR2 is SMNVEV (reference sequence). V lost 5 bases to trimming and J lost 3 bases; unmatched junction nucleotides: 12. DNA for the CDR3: TGTGCCAGCAGTAACACCAACAGGGGAGGTTACTATGGCTACACCTTC. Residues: CASSNTNRGGYYGYTF.

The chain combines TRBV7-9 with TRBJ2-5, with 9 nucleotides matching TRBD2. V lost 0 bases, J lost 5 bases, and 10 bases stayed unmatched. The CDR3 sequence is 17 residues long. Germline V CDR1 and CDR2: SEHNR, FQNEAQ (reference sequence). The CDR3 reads CASSLAPWREGWETQYF. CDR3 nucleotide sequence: TGTGCCAGCAGCTTAGCGCCATGGCGGGAGGGATGGGAGACCCAGTACTTC.